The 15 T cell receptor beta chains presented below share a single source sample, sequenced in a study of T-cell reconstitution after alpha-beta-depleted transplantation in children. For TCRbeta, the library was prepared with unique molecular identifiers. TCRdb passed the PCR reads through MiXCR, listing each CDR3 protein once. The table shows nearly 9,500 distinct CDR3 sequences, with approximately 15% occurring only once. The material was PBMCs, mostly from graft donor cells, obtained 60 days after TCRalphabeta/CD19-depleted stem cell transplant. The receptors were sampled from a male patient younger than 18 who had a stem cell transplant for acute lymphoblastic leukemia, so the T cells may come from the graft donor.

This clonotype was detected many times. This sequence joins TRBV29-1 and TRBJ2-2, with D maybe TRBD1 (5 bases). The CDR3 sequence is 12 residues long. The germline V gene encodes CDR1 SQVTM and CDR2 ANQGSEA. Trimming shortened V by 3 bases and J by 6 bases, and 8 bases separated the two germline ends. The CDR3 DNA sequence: TGCAGCGTTGACAGGGTTTCCGGGGAGCTGTTTTTT. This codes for CSVDRVSGELFF.

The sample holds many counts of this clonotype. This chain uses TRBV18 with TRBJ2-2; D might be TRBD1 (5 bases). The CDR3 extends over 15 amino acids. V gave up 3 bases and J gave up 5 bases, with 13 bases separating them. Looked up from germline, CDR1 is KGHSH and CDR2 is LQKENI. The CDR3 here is CASSPLDDSTGELFF. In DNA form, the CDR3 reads TGTGCCAGCTCACCGTTGGACGACAGTACCGGGGAGCTGTTTTTT.

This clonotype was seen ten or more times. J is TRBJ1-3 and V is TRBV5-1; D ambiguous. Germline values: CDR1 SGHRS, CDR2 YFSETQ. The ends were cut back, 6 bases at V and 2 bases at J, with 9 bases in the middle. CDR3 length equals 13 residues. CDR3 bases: TGCGCCAGCACCGACGGGCCTGGAAACACCATATATTTT. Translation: CASTDGPGNTIYF.

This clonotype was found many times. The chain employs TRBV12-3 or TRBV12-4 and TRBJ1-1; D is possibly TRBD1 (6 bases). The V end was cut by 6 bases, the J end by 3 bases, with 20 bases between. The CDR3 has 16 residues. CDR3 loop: CASRPWSFKGDTEAFF. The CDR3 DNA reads TGTGCCAGCAGACCGTGGAGCTTTAAGGGGGACACTGAAGCTTTCTTT.

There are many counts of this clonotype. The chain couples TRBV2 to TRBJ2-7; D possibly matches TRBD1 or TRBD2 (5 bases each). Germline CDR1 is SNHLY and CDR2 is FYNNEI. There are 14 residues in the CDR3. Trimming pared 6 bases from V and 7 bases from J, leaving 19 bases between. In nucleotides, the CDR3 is TGTGCCAGCAGCCCCGGGGCAGTTCACTGGGAGCAGTACTTC. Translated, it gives CASSPGAVHWEQYF.

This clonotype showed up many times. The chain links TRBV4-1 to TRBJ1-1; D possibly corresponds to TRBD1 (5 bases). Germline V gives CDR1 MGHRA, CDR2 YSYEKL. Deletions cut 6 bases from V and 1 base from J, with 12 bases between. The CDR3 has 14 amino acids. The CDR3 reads CASRRGRPNTEAFF. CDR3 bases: TGCGCCAGCAGAAGGGGACGCCCGAACACTGAAGCTTTCTTT.

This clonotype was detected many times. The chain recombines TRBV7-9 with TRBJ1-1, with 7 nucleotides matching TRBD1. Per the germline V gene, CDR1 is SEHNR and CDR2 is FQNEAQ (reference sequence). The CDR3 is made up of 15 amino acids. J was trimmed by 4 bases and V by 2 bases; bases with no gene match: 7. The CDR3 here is CASSLQEYRGTEAFF. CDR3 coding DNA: TGTGCCAGCAGCTTACAAGAGTACAGGGGCACTGAAGCTTTCTTT.

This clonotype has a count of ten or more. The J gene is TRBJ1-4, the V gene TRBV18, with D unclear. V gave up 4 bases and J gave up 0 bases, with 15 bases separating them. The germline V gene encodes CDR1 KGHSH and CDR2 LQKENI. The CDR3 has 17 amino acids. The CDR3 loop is CASSLNPDGATNEKLFF. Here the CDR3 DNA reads TGTGCCAGCTCACTTAATCCGGACGGGGCAACTAATGAAAAACTGTTTTTT.

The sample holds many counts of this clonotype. CDR3 sequence: CATSRGYNEQFF. The CDR3 region has the DNA TGTGCCACCAGCAGGGGCTACAATGAGCAGTTCTTC. This chain joins TRBV24-1 and TRBJ2-1; possibly TRBD1 for D (6 bases). The CDR3 spans 12 residues. The germline CDR1 and CDR2 sequences are KGHDR and SFDVKD. Trimming took 7 bases from V and 3 from J, leaving 6 bases between them.

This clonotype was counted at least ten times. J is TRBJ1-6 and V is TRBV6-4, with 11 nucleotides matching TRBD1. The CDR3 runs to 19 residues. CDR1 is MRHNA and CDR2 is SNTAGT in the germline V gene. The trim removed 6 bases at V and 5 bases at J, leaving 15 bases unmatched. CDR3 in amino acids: CASRRGTGGPLRNNSPLHF. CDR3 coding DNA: TGTGCCAGCAGGCGCGGGACAGGGGGACCCTTACGAAATAATTCACCCCTCCACTTT.

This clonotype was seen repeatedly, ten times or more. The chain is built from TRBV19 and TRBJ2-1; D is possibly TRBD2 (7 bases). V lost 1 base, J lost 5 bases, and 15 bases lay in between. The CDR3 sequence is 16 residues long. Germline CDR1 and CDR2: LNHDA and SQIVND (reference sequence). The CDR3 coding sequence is TGTGCCAGTAGTATAGTAGGGGGGGGGTTTAACAATGAGCAGTTCTTC. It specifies CASSIVGGGFNNEQFF.

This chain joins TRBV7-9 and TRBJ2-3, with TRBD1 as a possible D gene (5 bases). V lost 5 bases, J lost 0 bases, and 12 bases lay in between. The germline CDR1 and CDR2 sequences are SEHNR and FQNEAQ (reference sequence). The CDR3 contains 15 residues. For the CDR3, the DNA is TGTGCCAGCAGCGTTAATCGACAGAGCACAGATACGCAGTATTTT. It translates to CASSVNRQSTDTQYF.

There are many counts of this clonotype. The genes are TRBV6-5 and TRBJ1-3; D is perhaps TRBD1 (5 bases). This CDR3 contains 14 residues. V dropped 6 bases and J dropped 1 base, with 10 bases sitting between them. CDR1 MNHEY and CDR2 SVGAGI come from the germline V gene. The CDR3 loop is CASSNWGSGNTIYF. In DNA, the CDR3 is TGTGCCAGCAGCAATTGGGGGTCTGGAAACACCATATATTTT.

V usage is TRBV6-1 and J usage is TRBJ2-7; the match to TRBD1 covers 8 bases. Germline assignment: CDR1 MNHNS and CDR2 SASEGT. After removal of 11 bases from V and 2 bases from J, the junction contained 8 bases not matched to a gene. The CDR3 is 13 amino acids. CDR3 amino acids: CACAAGGAYEQYF. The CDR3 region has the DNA TGTGCCTGCGCGGCAGGGGGCGCCTACGAGCAGTACTTC.

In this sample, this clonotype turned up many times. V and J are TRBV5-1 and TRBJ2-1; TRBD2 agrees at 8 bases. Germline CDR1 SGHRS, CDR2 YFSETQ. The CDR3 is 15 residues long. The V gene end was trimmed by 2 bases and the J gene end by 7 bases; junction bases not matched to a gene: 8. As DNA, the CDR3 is TGCGCCAGCAGCTTATCGGCTAGCGGGCTTAATGAGCAGTTCTTC. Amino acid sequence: CASSLSASGLNEQFF.